This TCR beta chain comes out of a study of blood T cell repertoires in COVID-19. The germline V gene has CDR1 MNHEY and CDR2 SVGAGI. The CDR3 is 14 amino acids. Trimming removed 9 bases from V and 8 bases from J; junction bases left unmatched: 12. Assay used: immunoSEQ multiplex PCR; TCRdb lists only in-frame clones, some missing. The sample carries about 73,000 clones, approximately 88% recorded once. This TCR was sampled from a man older than 75 with active or convalescent COVID-19. The chain links TRBV6-5 to TRBJ1-4, with 7 nucleotides matching TRBD1. The sequenced sample was peripheral blood. The CDR3 protein is CASSPMRGREKLFF. DNA for the CDR3: TGTGCCAGTTCCCCCATGAGGGGGCGAGAAAAACTGTTTTTT.